Below, 15 T cell receptor beta chains from the same sample are listed, as sequenced in a study of T cell repertoires in cytomegalovirus infection. No antigens are known for them. TCRdb used MiXCR to reprocess the reads, holding one entry per CDR3 protein. The table lists roughly 990,000 distinct CDR3 sequences, around 30% of them singletons. Specimen: cultured CD8+ T cells from PBMCs, collected from culture after CMV antigen stimulation. These receptors came from a human donor in good health (CMV status not recorded). Some clones in this sample may be carry-over from other donors' samples.

CDR3 sequence: CASSPQGGSYEQYF. The CDR3 coding sequence is TGTGCCAGCAGCCCACAGGGAGGCTCCTACGAGCAGTACTTC. This chain connects TRBV4-2 to TRBJ2-7; D is possibly TRBD1 or TRBD2 (6 bases each). Germline-derived CDR1 and CDR2 are LGHNA and YNFKEQ. The CDR3 covers 14 residues. Trimming pared 4 bases from V and 0 bases from J, leaving 10 bases between.

The chain couples TRBV29-1 to TRBJ2-2; D is uncertain. The CDR3 totals 10 residues. Trimming removed 5 bases at V and 3 bases at J, with 1 base between. Germline loops: CDR1 SQVTM, CDR2 ANQGSEA. CDR3 sequence (DNA): TGCAGCGTTCACACCGGGGAGCTGTTTTTT. This codes for CSVHTGELFF.

J is TRBJ1-1 and V is TRBV29-1, with 10 bases aligning to TRBD1. The germline V gene encodes CDR1 SQVTM and CDR2 ANQGSEA. This CDR3 is 16 amino acids long. J was trimmed by 5 bases and V by 3 bases; bases with no gene match: 12. The CDR3 reads CSVEPAGTGVGTEAFF. The CDR3 bases are TGCAGCGTTGAGCCGGCCGGGACAGGGGTAGGAACTGAAGCTTTCTTT.

At least ten counts were recorded for this clonotype. The chain carries TRBV7-9 and TRBJ1-5, with D hard to call. This CDR3 contains 12 residues. Germline lookup yields CDR1 SEHNR and CDR2 FQNEAQ (reference sequence). V was clipped by 2 bases and J by 1 base, with 0 bases between them. In nucleotides, the CDR3 is TGTGCCAGCAGCTTAAGCAATCAGCCCCAGCATTTT. Amino acid sequence: CASSLSNQPQHF.

The chain combines TRBV18 with TRBJ1-4; unclear D gene. CDR1 is KGHSH and CDR2 is LQKENI in the germline V gene. This CDR3 is built from 16 residues. Trimming took off 2 bases at V and 7 bases at J, with 17 bases between the two ends. CDR3: CASSPSLYPAGEKLFF. The CDR3 nucleotides are TGTGCCAGCTCACCAAGCTTATATCCGGCGGGTGAAAAACTGTTTTTT.

A remark on this clonotype: The junction differs from germline at one of its ends, possibly a read error. The chain couples TRBV7-2 to TRBJ2-7; 8 bases are shared with TRBD1. The CDR3 extends over 17 amino acids. Germline V gives CDR1 SGHTA, CDR2 FQGNSA. CDR3 sequence (DNA): TGTACCAGCAGCTTACGGGCAAAGGGACAGGCCTCCTACGAACAGTACTTC. As protein: CTSSLRAKGQASYEQYF.

The rearrangement links TRBV6-2 or TRBV6-3 to TRBJ1-5, with TRBD1 matching 7 bases. The CDR3 sequence is 16 residues long. The V gene's germline CDR1 is MNHEY and CDR2 SVGEGT. The V and J ends lost 2 bases and 7 bases, in that order; junction bases with no gene match: 11. CDR3 sequence: CASSYGRTGNKQPQHF. In nucleotides, the CDR3 is TGTGCCAGCAGTTACGGGCGGACAGGAAACAAACAGCCCCAGCATTTT.

This clonotype was recorded only once. The chain links TRBV15 to TRBJ1-2; D remains unclear. V was trimmed by 1 base and J by 4 bases, leaving 10 bases between them. This CDR3 has 14 residues. CDR1 and CDR2 from the germline V gene are LNHNV and YYDKDF (reference sequence). The chain's CDR3 is CATSRVVGSYGYTF. The CDR3, as DNA: TGTGCCACCAGCAGAGTTGTAGGGAGCTATGGCTACACCTTC.

The table lists this clonotype with a count of one. The rearrangement links TRBV9 to TRBJ2-4; TRBD1 matches at 8 bases. V lost 3 bases and J lost 0; bases outside the gene matches: 2. This CDR3 spans 15 amino acids. The germline V gene encodes CDR1 SGDLS and CDR2 YYNGEE. This CDR3 is CASSGTGLAKNIQYF. CDR3 nucleotide sequence: TGTGCCAGCAGCGGGACAGGGTTAGCCAAAAACATTCAGTACTTC.

A few counts support this clonotype. The rearrangement uses TRBV12-3 or TRBV12-4 and TRBJ2-3; 10 bases align to TRBD1. Trimming at V came to 5 bases and at J to 5 bases, leaving 4 bases not matched to a gene. The CDR3 contains 14 residues. CDR3 residues: CASSQTGGQDTQYF. CDR3 DNA sequence: TGTGCCAGCAGTCAGACAGGGGGCCAAGATACGCAGTATTTT.

The chain carries TRBV9 and TRBJ2-1; TRBD2 agrees at 9 bases. This CDR3 has 14 amino acids. Germline loops: CDR1 SGDLS, CDR2 YYNGEE. The V segment lost 0 bases and the J segment 9 bases; nucleotides outside the gene matches: 4. The CDR3 nucleotides are TGTGCCAGCAGCGTAGGAAGCGGGGGGTCTGAGCAGTTCTTC. This translates into CASSVGSGGSEQFF.

The chain uses TRBV6-2 or TRBV6-3 and TRBJ2-1, with TRBD2 identical over 12 bases. Germline V gives CDR1 MNHEY, CDR2 SVGEGT. This CDR3 has 16 residues. V lost 11 bases and J lost 4; bases outside the gene matches: 12. CDR3 loop: CASNPLAGGRYNEQFF. The CDR3 coding sequence is TGTGCCTCCAACCCCCTAGCGGGGGGGCGTTACAATGAGCAGTTCTTC.

This rearrangement joins TRBV20-1 to TRBJ2-3; D may be TRBD1 (6 bases). Germline V gene lookup returns CDR1 DFQATT and CDR2 SNEGSKA (reference sequence). The V gene lost 0 bases and the J gene lost 2 bases, with 15 bases spanning the gap. The CDR3 totals 16 residues. CDR3 protein: CSARERNRASTDTQYF. The CDR3 DNA follows: TGCAGTGCTAGAGAAAGGAACAGGGCCTCCACAGATACGCAGTATTTT.

The rearrangement links TRBV28 to TRBJ1-5; the D is unclear. The germline CDR1 and CDR2 sequences are MDHEN and SYDVKM. The CDR3 has 16 residues. V was shortened by 3 bases and J by 0 bases, with 12 bases between the two germline ends. The CDR3 sequence: CASSFEASYSNQPQHF. CDR3 nucleotides: TGTGCCAGCAGTTTTGAGGCCAGCTATAGCAATCAGCCCCAGCATTTT.

V usage is TRBV12-3 or TRBV12-4 and J usage is TRBJ2-3, with D possibly TRBD1 on 5 matching bases. V was pared by 7 bases and J by 8 bases, with 10 bases between. CDR3 length equals 11 residues. In nucleotides, the CDR3 is TGTGCCAGCATTAGGCAGGGTACGCAGTATTTT. Amino acid sequence: CASIRQGTQYF.